This T cell receptor beta chain is drawn from a study of T cell responses to AZD1222 COVID-19 vaccine. CDR1 LNHDA and CDR2 SQIVND come from the germline V gene (reference sequence). The CDR3 has 14 amino acids. Between the trimmed V and J ends, which lost 5 bases and 4 bases, there was a span of 15 bases. Assay used: immunoSEQ multiplex PCR; TCRdb lists only in-frame clones, some missing. This sample has approximately 5,800 clones; 87% occur once, and the top ten carry just over 15%. The origin of this receptor is an adult who received the AZD1222 COVID-19 vaccine. Here the sequenced sample was peripheral blood, taken 28 days after the second AZD1222 dose. The chain uses TRBV19 and TRBJ2-7, with D tentatively TRBD1 (6 bases). For the CDR3, the DNA is TGTGCCAGTAGTCTCAACAGGGCAGGTTACGAGCAGTACTTC. It translates to CASSLNRAGYEQYF.